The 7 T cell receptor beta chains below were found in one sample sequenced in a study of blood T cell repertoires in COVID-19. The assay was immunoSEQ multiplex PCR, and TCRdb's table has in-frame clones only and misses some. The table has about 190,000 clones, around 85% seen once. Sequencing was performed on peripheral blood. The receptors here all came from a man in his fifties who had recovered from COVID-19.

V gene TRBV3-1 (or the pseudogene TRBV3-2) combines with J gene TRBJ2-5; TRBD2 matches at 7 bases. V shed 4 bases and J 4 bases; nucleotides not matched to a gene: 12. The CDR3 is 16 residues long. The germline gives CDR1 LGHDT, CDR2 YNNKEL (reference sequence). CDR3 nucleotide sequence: TGTGCCAGCAGCCCCTCGAGGCTAGCGGTACCAGAGACCCAGTACTTC. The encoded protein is CASSPSRLAVPETQYF.

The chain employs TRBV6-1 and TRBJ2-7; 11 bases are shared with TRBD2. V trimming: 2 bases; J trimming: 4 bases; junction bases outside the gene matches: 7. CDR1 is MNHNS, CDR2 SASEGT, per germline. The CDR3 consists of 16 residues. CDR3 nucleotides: TGTGCCAGCAGTGAAAGTCGACTAGCGGGGATATACGAGCAGTACTTC. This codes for CASSESRLAGIYEQYF.

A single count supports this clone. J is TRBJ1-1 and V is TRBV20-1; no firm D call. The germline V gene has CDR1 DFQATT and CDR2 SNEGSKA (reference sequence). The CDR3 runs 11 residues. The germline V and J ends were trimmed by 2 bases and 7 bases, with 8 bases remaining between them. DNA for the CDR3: TGCAGTGCTAGAAGGAGGGATGAAGCTTTCTTT. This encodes CSARRRDEAFF.

Written as DNA, the CDR3 is TGTGCCAGCTCACCGACTAGCGTTATAGATACGCAGTATTTT. It translates to CASSPTSVIDTQYF. The chain has TRBV18 and TRBJ2-3, with 8 bases matching TRBD2. Trimming at V came to 3 bases and at J to 5 bases, leaving 4 bases not matched to a gene. Germline CDR1 KGHSH, CDR2 LQKENI. This CDR3 region has 14 residues.

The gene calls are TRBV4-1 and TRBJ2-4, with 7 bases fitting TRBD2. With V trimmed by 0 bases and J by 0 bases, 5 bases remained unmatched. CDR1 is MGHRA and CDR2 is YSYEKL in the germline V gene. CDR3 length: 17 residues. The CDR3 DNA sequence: TGCGCCAGCAGCCAAGATCCTAGCGGATTAGCCAAAAACATTCAGTACTTC. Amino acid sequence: CASSQDPSGLAKNIQYF.

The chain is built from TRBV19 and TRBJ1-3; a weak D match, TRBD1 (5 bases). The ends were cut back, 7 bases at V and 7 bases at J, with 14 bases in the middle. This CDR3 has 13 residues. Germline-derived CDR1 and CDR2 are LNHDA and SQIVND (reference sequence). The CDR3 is CASNRGRENTIYF. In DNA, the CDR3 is TGTGCCAGTAATAGGGGACGGGAGAACACCATATATTTT. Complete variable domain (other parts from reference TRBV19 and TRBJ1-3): DGGITQSPKYLFRKEGQNVTLSCEQNLNHDAMYWYRQDPGQGLRLIYYSQIVNDFQKGDIAEGYSVSREKKESFPLTVTSAQKNPTAFYLCASNRGRENTIYFGEGSWLTVV.

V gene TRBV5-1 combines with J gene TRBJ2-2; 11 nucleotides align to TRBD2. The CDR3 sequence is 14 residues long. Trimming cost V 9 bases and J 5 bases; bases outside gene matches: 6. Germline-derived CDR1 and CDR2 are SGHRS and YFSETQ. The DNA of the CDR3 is TGCGCCACCGCGGGACTAGCGGCGACCGGGGAGCTGTTTTTT. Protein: CATAGLAATGELFF.